The present entry profiles one T cell receptor beta chain with its context. Its antigen is as yet unknown. The PCR had 60 Vbeta and 13 Jbeta primers. Assay used: immunoSEQ multiplex PCR; TCRdb lists only in-frame clones, some missing. The sample yields under 200,000 clones, 82% seen once. Regarding donors, all were healthy bone marrow donors. This sample was included in a study of cytomegalovirus exposure and HLA in healthy donors. Study background: HLA-typed donors contributed about 85 million unique TCRs, which were held in an early data release.

Findings and caveats of the study: TCR beta V segments were, for the most part, productive about 87% or about 30% of the time in an earlier analysis. It was approximately 160 TCR beta chains that were listed as cytomegalovirus-associated.

The germline V and J ends were trimmed by 5 bases and 10 bases, with 12 bases remaining between them. The CDR3 spans 11 residues. Germline CDR1 reads SGHRS; CDR2 reads YFSETQ. Sequenced material: PBMCs. V gene TRBV5-1 combines with J gene TRBJ1-1; D unresolved. The receptor was isolated from a girl between 10 and 17 years old in good health and CMV-seropositive. CDR3 in amino acids: CASSVGAGAFF. CDR3 nucleotide sequence: TGCGCCAGCAGTGTGGGCGCGGGAGCTTTCTTT.